This TCR beta chain came from a study of shared clonotypes between healthy human individuals. This CDR3 is built from 16 residues. In germline, CDR1 is SGHDT, CDR2 YYEEEE. V shed 2 bases and J shed 1 base, with 14 bases lying between them. Genomic DNA belonging to each subset was distributed in equal measure over several immunoSEQ plates. Repertoires were generated with immunoSEQ multiplex PCR, while TCRdb's copy carries only in-frame clones and drops some. The repertoire has 950,000 to 1,300,000 clones, about 74% of them found once; the top ten carry nearly 1.5%. The chain employs TRBV5-6 and TRBJ2-3; D not resolved. The specimen sequenced was memory CD4+ T cells sorted from blood. As to subset: CD45RA-negative fraction. The sequence was collected from a man between 18 and 29 years old in good health. In DNA form, the CDR3 reads TGTGCCAGCAGCTTCCCAGACTTTGGGGGCACAGATACGCAGTATTTT. Translating it yields CASSFPDFGGTDTQYF.